Listed here are 8 T cell receptor beta chains from one sample, sequenced in a study of post-analysis software for immune sequencing data. The study's findings and limits: A handful of TRBV segments were significantly more frequent in patients than in controls. TRBV5-6, TRBV5-1 and TRBV20-1 were among these segments.

These TCRs are of unknown antigen specificity. Unique molecular identifiers featured in each of the TCR beta cDNA libraries. TCRdb re-called the PCR reads with MiXCR, one entry per CDR3 protein. The table lists about 820,000 distinct CDR3 sequences, approximately 50% of them singletons. Sequencing input: blood. Source of these receptors: a girl aged 5-17 years with multiple sclerosis.

The chain uses TRBV20-1 and TRBJ2-4; TRBD2 aligns across 8 bases. Trimming took 5 bases from V and 13 from J; bases not matched to a gene: 19. Germline CDR1 DFQATT, CDR2 SNEGSKA (reference sequence). The CDR3 consists of 15 residues. The CDR3 loop reads CSALGGLAGTYVQYF. The CDR3 DNA reads TGCAGTGCTCTGGGCGGGCTAGCGGGTACCTACGTGCAGTACTTC.

The chain employs TRBV10-3 and TRBJ2-3; the D is unclear. This CDR3 comprises 16 residues. The ends were cut back, 2 bases at V and 5 bases at J, with 17 bases in the middle. Germline CDR1 ENHRY, CDR2 SYGVKD. CDR3 DNA sequence: TGTGCCATCAGTGAGCCCGGGCCTTATTGGGGAGATACGCAGTATTTT. Translation: CAISEPGPYWGDTQYF.

About this clonotype itself: A read error may be the cause here, since a much bigger clone is one base away. The chain recombines TRBV20-1 with TRBJ2-3, with D possibly called TRBD1 or TRBD2 (5 bases each). The CDR3 is made up of 14 amino acids. Per the germline V gene, CDR1 is DFQATT and CDR2 is SNEGSKA (reference sequence). The CDR3 nucleotides read TGCAGTACTAGTCCCCTTGGGGCAGGCCATACGCAGTATTTT. It encodes CSTSPLGAGHTQYF.

This clonotype was recorded a few times. The chain employs TRBV6-5 and TRBJ2-5; 8 nucleotides line up with TRBD2. CDR1 MNHEY and CDR2 SVGAGI come from the germline V gene. Trimming cost V 2 bases and J 3 bases; bases outside gene matches: 8. The CDR3 contains 16 residues. The chain's CDR3 is CASSYQVGGGKETQYF. For the CDR3, the DNA is TGTGCCAGCAGTTACCAGGTCGGGGGGGGGAAAGAGACCCAGTACTTC.

This clonotype was detected once. J is TRBJ2-2 and V is TRBV20-1, with D possibly being TRBD1 (5 bases). This CDR3 is 13 amino acids long. Germline V gene lookup returns CDR1 DFQATT and CDR2 SNEGSKA (reference sequence). Trimming cost V 6 bases and J 10 bases, with 18 bases left between them. The CDR3 is CSAIQETRMELFF. CDR3 DNA: TGCAGTGCAATACAGGAGACCCGGATGGAGCTGTTTTTT.

The table lists this clonotype with a few counts. The chain recombines TRBV7-2 with TRBJ2-3; 9 positions match TRBD2. The CDR3 loop spans 19 amino acids. Per germline, CDR1 SGHTA and CDR2 FQGNSA. V lost 1 base and J lost 5; bases outside the gene matches: 16. CDR3 in amino acids: CASSLVIRRASGVIDTQYF. CDR3 DNA sequence: TGTGCCAGCAGCTTAGTTATTCGTAGGGCTAGCGGGGTTATAGATACGCAGTATTTT.

On this clonotype: At one boundary the junction diverges from the germline segment, which might be a read error. The rearrangement joins TRBV6-1 to TRBJ2-1, with D uncertain. Germline V CDR1 and CDR2: MNHNS, SASEGT. The CDR3 is made up of 12 amino acids. CDR3 DNA: TGTGCCGGCAGGCCTAGGGACAATGAGCAGTTCTTC. This translates into CAGRPRDNEQFF.

The V call is TRBV18, the J call TRBJ2-2, with D possibly matching TRBD1 (5 bases). V lost 0 bases and J lost 3, with 11 bases in between. This CDR3 region has 16 residues. Looked up from germline, CDR1 is KGHSH and CDR2 is LQKENI. Here the CDR3 reads CASSPPGPEHTGELFF. The CDR3 nucleotides read TGTGCCAGCTCACCACCGGGGCCAGAACACACCGGGGAGCTGTTTTTT. The full variable domain, in which reference TRBV18 and TRBJ2-2 provide the parts outside the CDR3, is NAGVMQNPRHLVRRRGQEARLRCSPMKGHSHVYWYRQLPEEGLKFMVYLQKENIIDESGMPKERFSAEFPKEGPSILRIQQVVRGDSAAYFCASSPPGPEHTGELFFGEGSRLTVL.